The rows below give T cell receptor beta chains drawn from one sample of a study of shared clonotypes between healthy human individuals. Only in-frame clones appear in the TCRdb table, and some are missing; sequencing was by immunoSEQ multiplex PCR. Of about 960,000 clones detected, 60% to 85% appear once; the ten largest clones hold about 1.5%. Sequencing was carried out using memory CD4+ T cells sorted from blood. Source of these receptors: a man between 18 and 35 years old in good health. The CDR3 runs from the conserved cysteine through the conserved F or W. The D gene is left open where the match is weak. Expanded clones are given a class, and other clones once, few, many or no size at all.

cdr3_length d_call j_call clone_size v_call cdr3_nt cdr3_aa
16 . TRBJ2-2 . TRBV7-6 TGTGCCAGCAGCTTAGCCGGCGGTACACCCACCGGGGAGCTGTTTTTT CASSLAGGTPTGELFF
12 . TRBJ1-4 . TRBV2 TGTGCCAGCAGTGAAGTGGTTGGAAAACTGTTTTTT CASSEVVGKLFF
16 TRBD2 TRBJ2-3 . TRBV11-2 TGTGCCAGCAGCCGGTCGGGGCGGGAGATCACAGATACGCAGTATTTT CASSRSGREITDTQYF
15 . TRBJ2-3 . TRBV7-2 TGTGCCAGCAGCTTGTGGGGGGAACGGGCAGATACGCAGTATTTT CASSLWGERADTQYF
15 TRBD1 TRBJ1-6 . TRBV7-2 TGTGCCAGCAGCTACCCCGACAGGGGATGGTCACCCCTCCACTTT CASSYPDRGWSPLHF
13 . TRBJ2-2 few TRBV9 TGTGCCAGCAGCGCCCTGATCACCGGGGAGCTGTTTTTT CASSALITGELFF
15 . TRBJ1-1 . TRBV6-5 TGTGCCAGCATCAACTCTTGGGGGGCCGAAAGTCGGGCTTTCTTT CASINSWGAESRAFF
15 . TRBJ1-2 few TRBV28 TGTGCCAGCAGTTTAATGTCACCACCTAACTATGGCTACACCTTC CASSLMSPPNYGYTF
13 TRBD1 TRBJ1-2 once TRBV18 TGTGCCAGCTCACCATCGACAGGGAATGGCTACACCTTC CASSPSTGNGYTF
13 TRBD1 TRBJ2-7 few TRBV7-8 TGTGCCAGCAGTCCCGGGACAGGGGTCGAGCAGTACTTC CASSPGTGVEQYF
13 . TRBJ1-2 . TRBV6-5 TGTGCCAGCAGTGGACGGAGTAACTATGGCTACACCTTC CASSGRSNYGYTF
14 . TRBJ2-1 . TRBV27 TGTGCCAGCGGCCTGGCTACCAGATACAATGAGCAGTTCTTC CASGLATRYNEQFF
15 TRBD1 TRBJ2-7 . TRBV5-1 TGCGCCAGCAGCTCCGACACAGGGGCTTTCGACGAGCAGTACTTC CASSSDTGAFDEQYF
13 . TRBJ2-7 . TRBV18 TGTGCCAGCTCACTTGGGTCTACCTACGAGCAGTACTTC CASSLGSTYEQYF
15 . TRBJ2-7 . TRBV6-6 TGTGCCAGCAGTTACGTTCAGCGGAGGACCTACGAGCAGTACTTC CASSYVQRRTYEQYF
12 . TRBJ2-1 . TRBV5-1 TGCGCCAGCAGCTTGGCCGAGAATGAGCAGTTCTTC CASSLAENEQFF
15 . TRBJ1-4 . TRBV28 TGTGCCAGCAGTTTTGGTGGTCAGGGTAATGAAAAACTGTTTTTT CASSFGGQGNEKLFF
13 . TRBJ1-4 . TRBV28 TGTGCCACCTACCGCCCCGCCGGTGAAAAACTGTTTTTT CATYRPAGEKLFF
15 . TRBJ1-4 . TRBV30 TGTGCCTGGAGCGGACGAAGATCAACTAATGAAAAACTGTTTTTT CAWSGRRSTNEKLFF
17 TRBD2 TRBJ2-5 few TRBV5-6 TGTGCCAGCAGCAAACTAGCGGGAGGGTCCCAAATTGAGACCCAGTACTTC CASSKLAGGSQIETQYF
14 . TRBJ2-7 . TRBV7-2 TGTGCCAGCAGCTTTGGAGTTAGCCCCTACGAGCAGTACTTC CASSFGVSPYEQYF
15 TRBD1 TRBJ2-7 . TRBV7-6 TGTGCCAGCAGCCCGAGGACAGGGCCCCCCTACGAGCAGTACTTC CASSPRTGPPYEQYF
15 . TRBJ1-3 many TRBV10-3 TGTGCCATCAGTGATGGCACTAGCTCTGGAAACACCATATATTTT CAISDGTSSGNTIYF
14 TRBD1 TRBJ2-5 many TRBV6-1 TGTGCCAGCAGCACCGGACAGGGGCGAGAGACCCAGTACTTC CASSTGQGRETQYF
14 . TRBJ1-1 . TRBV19 TGTGCCAGTATCGGGGCAGGGGTGGGCACTGAAGCTTTCTTT CASIGAGVGTEAFF
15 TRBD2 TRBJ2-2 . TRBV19 TGTGCCACTGATTCCGGACTAGCGGCCACCGGGGAGCTGTTTTTT CATDSGLAATGELFF
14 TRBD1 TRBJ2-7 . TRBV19 TGTGCCAGTAGTTTCCGGGACAGATCCTACGAGCAGTACTTC CASSFRDRSYEQYF
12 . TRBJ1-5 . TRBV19 TGTGCCACGGCTGCAGGGCCCCAGCCCCAGCATTTT CATAAGPQPQHF
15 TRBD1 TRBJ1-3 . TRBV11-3 TGTGCCAGCCCCGCCTCGGACAGGGCTAGAAACACCATATATTTT CASPASDRARNTIYF
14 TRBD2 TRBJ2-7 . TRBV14 TGTGCCAGCAGCCAAGCATATAGCGGGAGCGAGCAGTACTTC CASSQAYSGSEQYF
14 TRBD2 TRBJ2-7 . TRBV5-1 TGCGCCAGCAGCTTCGGGGGGAGCTCCTACGAGCAGTACTTC CASSFGGSSYEQYF
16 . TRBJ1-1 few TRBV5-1 TGCGCCAGCAGCTTCACTGGGAGTGGGGTAAACACTGAAGCTTTCTTT CASSFTGSGVNTEAFF
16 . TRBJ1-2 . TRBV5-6 TGTGCCAGCAGCTTGTGGGGCGGGTCAGTTTCCTATGGCTACACCTTC CASSLWGGSVSYGYTF
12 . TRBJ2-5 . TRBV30 TGTGCCTGGACCGCAGGCCAAGAGACCCAGTACTTC CAWTAGQETQYF
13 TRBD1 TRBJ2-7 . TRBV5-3 TGTGCCAGCAGCAGAGGACAGGGCTACGAGCAGTACTTC CASSRGQGYEQYF
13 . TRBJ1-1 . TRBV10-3 TGTGCCATCAGCGCCGACAGGAACACTGAAGCTTTCTTT CAISADRNTEAFF
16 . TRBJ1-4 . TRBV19 TGTGCCAGTATGGGTGGCAGCTACGCAACTAATGAAAAACTGTTTTTT CASMGGSYATNEKLFF
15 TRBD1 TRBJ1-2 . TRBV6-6 TGTGCCAGCAGTCCCATCACGACAGGGAACTATGGCTACACCTTC CASSPITTGNYGYTF
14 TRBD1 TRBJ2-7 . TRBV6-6 TGTGCCAGCAGCGACAGGGATCATACCTACGAGCAGTACTTC CASSDRDHTYEQYF
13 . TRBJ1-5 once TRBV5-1 TGCGCCAGCAGCTTGACAGAAGATCAGCCCCAGCATTTT CASSLTEDQPQHF